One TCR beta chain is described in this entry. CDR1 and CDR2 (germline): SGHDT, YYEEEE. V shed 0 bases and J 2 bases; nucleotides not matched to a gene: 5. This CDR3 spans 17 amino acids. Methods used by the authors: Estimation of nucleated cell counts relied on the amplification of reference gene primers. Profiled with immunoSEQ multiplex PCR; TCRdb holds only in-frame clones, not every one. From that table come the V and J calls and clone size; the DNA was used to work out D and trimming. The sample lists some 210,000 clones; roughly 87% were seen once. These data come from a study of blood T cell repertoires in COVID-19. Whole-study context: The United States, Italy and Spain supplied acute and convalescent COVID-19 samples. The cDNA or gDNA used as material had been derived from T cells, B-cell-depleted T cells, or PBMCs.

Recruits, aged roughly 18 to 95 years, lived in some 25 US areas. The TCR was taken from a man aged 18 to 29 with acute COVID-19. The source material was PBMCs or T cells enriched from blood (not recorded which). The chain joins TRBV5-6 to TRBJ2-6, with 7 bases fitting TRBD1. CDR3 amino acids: CASSLGQTGTGANVLTF. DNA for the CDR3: TGTGCCAGCAGCTTGGGACAGACAGGGACTGGGGCCAACGTCCTGACTTTC.